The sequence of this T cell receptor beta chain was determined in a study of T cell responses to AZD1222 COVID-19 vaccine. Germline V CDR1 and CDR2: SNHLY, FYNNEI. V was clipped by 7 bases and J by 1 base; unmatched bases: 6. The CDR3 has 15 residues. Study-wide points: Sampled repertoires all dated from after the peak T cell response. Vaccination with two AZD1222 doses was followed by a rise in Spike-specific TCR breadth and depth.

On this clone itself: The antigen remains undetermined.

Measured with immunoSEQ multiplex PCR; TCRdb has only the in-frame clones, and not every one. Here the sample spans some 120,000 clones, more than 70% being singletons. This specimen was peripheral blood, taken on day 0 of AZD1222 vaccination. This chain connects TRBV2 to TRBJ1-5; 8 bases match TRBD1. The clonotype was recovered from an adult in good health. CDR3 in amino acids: CASNADRASNQPQHF. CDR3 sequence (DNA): TGTGCCAGCAACGCGGACAGGGCAAGCAATCAGCCCCAGCATTTT. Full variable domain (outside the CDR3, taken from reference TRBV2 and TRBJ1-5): EPEVTQTPSHQVTQMGQEVILRCVPISNHLYFYWYRQILGQKVEFLVSFYNNEISEKSEIFDDQFSVERPDGSNFTLKIRSTKLEDSAMYFCASNADRASNQPQHFGDGTRLSIL.